One and the same sample provided the 9 T cell receptor beta chains below, sequenced in a study of Ad26.COV2.S vaccination and SARS-CoV-2 variants. This table comes from immunoSEQ multiplex PCR, and its TCRdb copy is limited to in-frame clones, with some not included. The sample lists around 310,000 clones, under 90% seen once, with 4.5% to 7% in the top ten. Sample treatment: roughly 20 received Ad26.COV2.S at low or high dose, single or two shots; roughly 5 received placebo; per-sample allocation not given. Samples were taken on day 63 after the first vaccine or placebo injection. This material consisted of peripheral blood, taken in a trial of Ad26.COV2.S vaccine versus placebo. The receptor source for this set is a person between 18 and 65 years old who received the Ad26.COV2.S COVID-19 vaccine or a placebo.

J is TRBJ2-7 and V is TRBV20-1; unclear D gene. V was cut by 0 bases and J by 4 bases, with 4 bases left in between. Germline assignment: CDR1 DFQATT and CDR2 SNEGSKA (reference sequence). CDR3 length equals 11 residues. Written as DNA, the CDR3 is TGCAGTGCTAGAGACGGATACGAGCAGTACTTC. This sequence encodes CSARDGYEQYF.

The chain joins TRBV29-1 to TRBJ2-4; D is ambiguous. Germline loops: CDR1 SQVTM, CDR2 ANQGSEA. This CDR3 has 10 amino acids. V lost 5 bases, J lost 8 bases, and 7 bases lay in between. CDR3: CSVRRDIQYF. The CDR3 DNA is TGCAGCGTTCGACGGGACATTCAGTACTTC.

The V gene is TRBV14, the J gene TRBJ1-1, with 8 bases that match TRBD1. The junction had 9 bases not matched to a gene; V was cut back by 4 bases and J by 5 bases. Per germline, CDR1 SGHDN and CDR2 FVKESK. This CDR3 region has 15 residues. In DNA form, the CDR3 reads TGTGCCAGCAGCCGAGGGACAGGCGGGGGGACTGAAGCTTTCTTT. Its protein product is CASSRGTGGGTEAFF.

J is TRBJ1-4 and V is TRBV7-2, with no clear D. V was cut by 5 bases and J by 3 bases, with 7 bases left in between. This CDR3 contains 13 residues. Per germline, CDR1 SGHTA and CDR2 FQGNSA. In DNA, the CDR3 is TGTGCCAGCAGCGTAGGAGCTAATGAAAAACTGTTTTTT. Amino acid sequence: CASSVGANEKLFF.

The V and J genes are TRBV2 and TRBJ1-1; 10 nucleotides line up with TRBD1. The germline CDR1 and CDR2 sequences are SNHLY and FYNNEI. Trimming removed 9 bases from V and 4 bases from J; junction bases left unmatched: 5. The CDR3 covers 13 residues. The CDR3 nucleotides read TGTGCCAGTTTGGGACAGGGGTCCACTGAAGCTTTCTTT. Residues: CASLGQGSTEAFF. The full variable domain, with the rest looked up from reference TRBV2 and TRBJ1-1, is EPEVTQTPSHQVTQMGQEVILRCVPISNHLYFYWYRQILGQKVEFLVSFYNNEISEKSEIFDDQFSVERPDGSNFTLKIRSTKLEDSAMYFCASLGQGSTEAFFGQGTRLTVV.

This sequence joins TRBV4-3 and TRBJ2-7; 8 nucleotides agree with TRBD2. The ends lost 4 bases at V and 0 bases at J; junction bases unmatched: 5. This CDR3 spans 15 amino acids. Looked up from germline, CDR1 is LGHNA and CDR2 is YSLEER. CDR3 loop: CASSPTGTSSYEQYF. The CDR3 DNA reads TGCGCCAGCAGCCCGACCGGGACTAGCTCCTACGAGCAGTACTTC.

The chain recombines TRBV3-1 (or the pseudogene TRBV3-2) with TRBJ2-3; a possible D gene is TRBD2 (5 bases). This CDR3 is built from 15 residues. Germline V CDR1 and CDR2: LGHDT, YNNKEL (reference sequence). V gave up 6 bases and J gave up 2 bases, with 15 bases separating them. The CDR3 reads CASSIDLANTDTQYF. CDR3 bases: TGTGCCAGCAGTATTGACCTAGCCAACACAGATACGCAGTATTTT.

The CDR3 protein is CAWSPGVTGNTIYF. The CDR3 DNA sequence: TGTGCCTGGAGTCCGGGGGTAACTGGAAACACCATATATTTT. The rearrangement links TRBV30 to TRBJ1-3, with D possibly being TRBD1 (5 bases). V lost 2 bases, J lost 2 bases, and 10 bases lay in between. Germline CDR1 and CDR2: GTSNPN and SVGIG (reference sequence). The CDR3 consists of 14 residues.

The V and J genes are TRBV7-8 and TRBJ2-3; no clear D. V was shortened by 1 base and J by 3 bases, with 14 bases between the two germline ends. This CDR3 spans 16 amino acids. CDR1 is SGHVS, CDR2 FQNEAQ, per germline. The CDR3 nucleotides read TGTGCCAGCAGCTTAGGTCCGTACTTTATAACAGATACGCAGTATTTT. It is translated as CASSLGPYFITDTQYF.